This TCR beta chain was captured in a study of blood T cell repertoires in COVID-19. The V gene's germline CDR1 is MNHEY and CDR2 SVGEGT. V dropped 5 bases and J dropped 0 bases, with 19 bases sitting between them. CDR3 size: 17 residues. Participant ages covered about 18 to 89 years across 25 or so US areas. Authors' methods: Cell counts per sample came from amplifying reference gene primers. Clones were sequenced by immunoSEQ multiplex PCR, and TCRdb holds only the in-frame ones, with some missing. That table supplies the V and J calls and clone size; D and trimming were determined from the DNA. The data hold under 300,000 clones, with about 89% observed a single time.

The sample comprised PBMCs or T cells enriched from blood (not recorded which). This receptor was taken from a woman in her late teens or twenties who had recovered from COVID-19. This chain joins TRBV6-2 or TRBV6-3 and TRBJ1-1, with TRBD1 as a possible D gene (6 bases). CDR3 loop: CASSQPTGGPMNTEAFF. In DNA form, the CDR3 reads TGTGCCAGCAGTCAACCGACAGGAGGACCCATGAACACTGAAGCTTTCTTT.